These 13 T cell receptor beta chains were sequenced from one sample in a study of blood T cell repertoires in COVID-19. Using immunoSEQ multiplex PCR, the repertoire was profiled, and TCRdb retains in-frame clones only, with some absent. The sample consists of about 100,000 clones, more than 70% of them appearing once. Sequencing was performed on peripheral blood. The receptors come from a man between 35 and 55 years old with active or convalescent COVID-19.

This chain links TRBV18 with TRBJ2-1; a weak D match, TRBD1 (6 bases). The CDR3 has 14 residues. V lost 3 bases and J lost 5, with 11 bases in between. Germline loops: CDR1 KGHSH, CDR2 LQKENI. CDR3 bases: TGTGCCAGCTCACCGGGGACACCTAACAATGAGCAGTTCTTC. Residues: CASSPGTPNNEQFF.

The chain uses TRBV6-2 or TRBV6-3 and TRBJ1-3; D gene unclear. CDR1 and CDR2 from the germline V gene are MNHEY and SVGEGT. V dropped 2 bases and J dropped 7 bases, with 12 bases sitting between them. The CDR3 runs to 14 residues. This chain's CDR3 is CASSYQGGGNTIYF. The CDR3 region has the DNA TGTGCCAGCAGTTACCAAGGAGGAGGGAACACCATATATTTT.

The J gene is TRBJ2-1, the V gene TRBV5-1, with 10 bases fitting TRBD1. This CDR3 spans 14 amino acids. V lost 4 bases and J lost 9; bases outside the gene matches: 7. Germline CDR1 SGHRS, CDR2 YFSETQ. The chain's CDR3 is CASSSRQGAFEQFF. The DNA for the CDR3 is TGCGCCAGCAGCAGCCGACAGGGGGCTTTTGAGCAGTTCTTC.

The CDR3 nucleotides read TGTGCCAGCAGGGACGGGACATACGGCGAGCAGTACTTC. This gives the protein CASRDGTYGEQYF. The chain couples TRBV27 to TRBJ2-7, with D perhaps matching TRBD1 (6 bases). The CDR3 is 13 amino acids. CDR1 is MNHEY, CDR2 SMNVEV, per germline (reference sequence). The germline V and J ends were trimmed by 6 bases and 6 bases, with 15 bases remaining between them.

This CDR3 reads CASSLPGGFRDQNIQYF. The CDR3 coding sequence is TGTGCCAGCTCACTCCCGGGAGGTTTCCGAGATCAAAACATTCAGTACTTC. J is TRBJ2-4 and V is TRBV18; 7 bases match TRBD2. The CDR3 loop spans 17 amino acids. CDR1 is KGHSH and CDR2 is LQKENI in the germline V gene. J lost 5 bases, V lost 4 bases, and 14 bases had no gene match. The full variable domain, its missing parts supplied by reference TRBV18 and TRBJ2-4, is NAGVMQNPRHLVRRRGQEARLRCSPMKGHSHVYWYRQLPEEGLKFMVYLQKENIIDESGMPKERFSAEFPKEGPSILRIQQVVRGDSAAYFCASSLPGGFRDQNIQYFGAGTRLSVL.

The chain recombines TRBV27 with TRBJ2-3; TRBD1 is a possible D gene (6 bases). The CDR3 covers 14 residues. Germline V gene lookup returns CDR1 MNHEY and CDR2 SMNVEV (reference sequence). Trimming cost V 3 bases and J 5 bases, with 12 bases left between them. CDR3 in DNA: TGTGCCAGCAGTTTCCGGCAGGGACAAGATACGCAGTATTTT. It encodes CASSFRQGQDTQYF.

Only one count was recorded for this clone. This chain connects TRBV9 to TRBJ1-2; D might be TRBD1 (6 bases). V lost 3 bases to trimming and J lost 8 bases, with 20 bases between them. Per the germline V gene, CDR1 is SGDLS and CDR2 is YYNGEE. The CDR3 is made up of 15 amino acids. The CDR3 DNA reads TGTGCCAGCAGCGAGGACAGCCTCCCTCTCGGCGGCTACACCTTC. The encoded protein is CASSEDSLPLGGYTF.

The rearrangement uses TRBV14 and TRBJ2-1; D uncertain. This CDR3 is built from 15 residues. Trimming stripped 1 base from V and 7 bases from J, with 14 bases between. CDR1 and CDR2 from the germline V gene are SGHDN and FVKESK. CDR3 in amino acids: CASSQGRRGRNEQFF. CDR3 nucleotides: TGTGCCAGCAGCCAAGGCCGACGCGGCCGAAATGAGCAGTTCTTC. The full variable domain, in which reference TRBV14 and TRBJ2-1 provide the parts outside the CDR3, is EAGVTQFPSHSVIEKGQTVTLRCDPISGHDNLYWYRRVMGKEIKFLLHFVKESKQDESGMPNNRFLAERTGGTYSTLKVQPAELEDSGVYFCASSQGRRGRNEQFFGPGTRLTVL.

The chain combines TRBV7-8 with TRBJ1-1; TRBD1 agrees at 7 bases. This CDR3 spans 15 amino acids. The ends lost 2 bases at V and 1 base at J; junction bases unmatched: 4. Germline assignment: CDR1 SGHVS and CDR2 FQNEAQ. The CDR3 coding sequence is TGTGCCAGCAGCTTAACGGACAGGAAGAACACTGAAGCTTTCTTT. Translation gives CASSLTDRKNTEAFF.

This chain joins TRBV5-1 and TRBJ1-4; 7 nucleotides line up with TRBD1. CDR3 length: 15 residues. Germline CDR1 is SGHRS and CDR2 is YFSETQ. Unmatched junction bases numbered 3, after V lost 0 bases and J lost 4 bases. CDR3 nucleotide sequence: TGCGCCAGCAGCTTGGCCCGGGACAGTAATGAAAAACTGTTTTTT. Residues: CASSLARDSNEKLFF.

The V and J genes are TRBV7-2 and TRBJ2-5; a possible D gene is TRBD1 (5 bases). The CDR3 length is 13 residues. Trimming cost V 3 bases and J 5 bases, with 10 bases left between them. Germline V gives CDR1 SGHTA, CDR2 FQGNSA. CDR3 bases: TGTGCCAGCAGCTTGGGGCGGCGGGAGACCCAGTACTTC. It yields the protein CASSLGRRETQYF.

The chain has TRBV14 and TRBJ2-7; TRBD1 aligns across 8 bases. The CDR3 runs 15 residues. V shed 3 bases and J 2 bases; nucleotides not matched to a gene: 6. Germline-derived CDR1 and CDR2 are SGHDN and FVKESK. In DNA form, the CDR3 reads TGTGCCAGCAGCCATTGGACAGGGACGGCCTACGAGCAGTACTTC. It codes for CASSHWTGTAYEQYF.

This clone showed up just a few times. Written as DNA, the CDR3 is TGCGCCAGCAGCCAAGGGGACAGGGAGTGGACTGAAGCTTTCTTT. Translation gives CASSQGDREWTEAFF. V usage is TRBV5-1 and J usage is TRBJ1-1; 9 nucleotides match TRBD1. Germline loops: CDR1 SGHRS, CDR2 YFSETQ. CDR3 length: 15 amino acids. J was trimmed by 5 bases and V by 4 bases; bases with no gene match: 9.